This T cell receptor (beta chain) was documented in a study of cytomegalovirus exposure and HLA in healthy donors. PCR employed 60 Vbeta and 13 Jbeta primers. Libraries were prepared by immunoSEQ multiplex PCR; TCRdb keeps only in-frame clonotypes and omits some of them. The sample includes 45,000 to 60,000 clones. This receptor was obtained from a male donor in good health and CMV-seronegative. Sequencing was done on a sample of PBMCs.

The CDR3 DNA follows: TGTGCCAGGGGGGGGGAAAACCAAAACTATGGCTACACCTTC. Amino acid sequence: CARGGENQNYGYTF. The chain is built from TRBV2 and TRBJ1-2; perhaps TRBD1 as D (5 bases). The CDR3 has 14 residues. Germline V gives CDR1 SNHLY, CDR2 FYNNEI. V shed 9 bases and J shed 2 bases, with 16 bases lying between them.